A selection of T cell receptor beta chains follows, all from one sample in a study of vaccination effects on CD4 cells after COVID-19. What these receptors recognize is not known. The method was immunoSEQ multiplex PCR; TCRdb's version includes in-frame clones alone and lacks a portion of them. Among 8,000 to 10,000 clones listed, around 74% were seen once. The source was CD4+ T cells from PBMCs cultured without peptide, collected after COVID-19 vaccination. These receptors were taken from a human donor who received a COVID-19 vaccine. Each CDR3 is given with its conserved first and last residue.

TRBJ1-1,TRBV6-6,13,CASLGQGGTEAFF
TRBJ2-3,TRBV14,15,CASSLQLAATDTQYF
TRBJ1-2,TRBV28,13,CASSLGSYYGYTF
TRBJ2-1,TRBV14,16,CASSQDLGLAKDEQFF
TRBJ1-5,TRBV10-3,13,CATGGRGGQPQHF
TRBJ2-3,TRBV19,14,CASRGREGTDTQYF
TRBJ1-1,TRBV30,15,CAWSGTTAPSREAFF
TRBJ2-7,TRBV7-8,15,CASSPMGEGAYEQYF
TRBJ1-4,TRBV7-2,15,CASSLSRALPGKLFF
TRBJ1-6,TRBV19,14,CASSNSDRISPLHF
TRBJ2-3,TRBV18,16,CASLPGTLDATDTQYF
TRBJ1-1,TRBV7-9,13,CASSSVGYTEAFF
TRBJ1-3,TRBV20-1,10,CSAEGDTIYF
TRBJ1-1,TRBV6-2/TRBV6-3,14,CASSYPPGVAEAFF
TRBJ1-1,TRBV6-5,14,CASSSTGANTEAFF
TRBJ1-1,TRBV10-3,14,CAIRQGATNTEAFF
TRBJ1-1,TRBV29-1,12,CSVGPVNTEAFF
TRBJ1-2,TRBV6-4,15,CASSEELGAGYGYTF
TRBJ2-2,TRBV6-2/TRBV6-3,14,CASSNNRVGGELFF
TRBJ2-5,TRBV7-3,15,CASSLGPGGQETQYF
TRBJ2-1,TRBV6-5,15,CASSYERESWNEQFF
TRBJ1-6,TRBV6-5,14,CASSPRQGNSPLHF